This T cell receptor beta chain was identified in a study of T cell changes during pregnancy in multiple sclerosis. TCRdb's table, derived via immunoSEQ multiplex PCR, lists solely in-frame clones and lacks some. This sample yields about 68,000 clones, of which just over 90% are seen a single time; around 1.5% belongs to the top ten. Trimming took 2 bases from V and 6 from J; bases not matched to a gene: 4. Looked up from germline, CDR1 is MNHEY and CDR2 is SVGAGI. The CDR3 loop spans 13 amino acids. The gene calls are TRBV6-5 and TRBJ2-7, with 7 bases aligning to TRBD2. The clonotype comes from a female donor in good health, enrolled as a control in a pregnancy study. The specimen was peripheral blood, collected in the second trimester of pregnancy. The DNA for the CDR3 is TGTGCCAGCAGTTACGGGGAGGGGCTCGAGCAGTACTTC. Protein product: CASSYGEGLEQYF.